This record concerns one T cell receptor beta chain sequence. The target antigen is unknown. Every single donor gave one heparinised blood draw, and these averaged around 110 mL. Populations obtained by sorting all exceeded 95% purity. Sequencing targeted expressed TCRB transcripts, as all isolated RNA had been reverse transcribed. The average output of naive, central memory and regulatory T cell samples was about 3.3 million reads. Sequencing used immunoSEQ multiplex PCR; TCRdb keeps in-frame clones, though not all of them. The sample lists about 340,000 clones; about 13% were seen once. This specimen comes from a study of beta chain features in type 1 diabetes. Overall study findings and caveats: More deletions and fewer insertions at VDJ junctions were found in patients with type 1 diabetes. Among patients with Type 1 diabetes, TCRB CDR3s were moderately but significantly shorter in every one of the four CD4+ subsets.

The sample consisted of naive CD4+ T cells from blood. This receptor was obtained from a woman aged 18-30 years with type 1 diabetes.

CDR3 sequence (DNA): TGTGCCAGCAGCCATACCAGGACTAGCGGGAACAATGAGCAGTTCTTC. Encoded protein: CASSHTRTSGNNEQFF. This chain connects TRBV14 to TRBJ2-1; 12 bases map to TRBD2. The V gene's germline CDR1 is SGHDN and CDR2 FVKESK. V lost 3 bases, J lost 5 bases, and 5 bases stayed unmatched. CDR3 size: 16 residues.